The sample holds many counts of the clone carrying this TCR beta chain. Its antigen is still unknown. Samples came from axillary lymph nodes draining the breast cancer. From the multiplex PCR reads, TCRdb called clonotypes with MiXCR, one entry per CDR3 protein. This table holds 190,000 or so distinct CDR3 sequences, roughly 31% found once. Trimming cost V 8 bases and J 2 bases, with 12 bases left between them. The germline V gene encodes CDR1 MDHEN and CDR2 SYDVKM. The CDR3 runs to 13 residues. The sample originates from a study of breast tumors, draining lymph nodes, adjacent tissues. General study results and limits: Most tumor T cells seemingly derive from lymph node, then expand in tumor. Tumor repertoires ranked between lymph nodes and nontumor tissue in diversity, with V and J gene preferences. Luminal-like breast cancer showed significantly greater tumor-nontumor repertoire similarity than basal-like breast cancer did.

Input material: axillary lymph node tissue. The origin of this receptor is a female donor with breast cancer. Some clones in this sample may be carry-over from other donors' samples. V is TRBV28 and J is TRBJ2-5, with D hard to call. CDR3 sequence (DNA): TGTGCCAGCGGATTGGGGTCGCAAGAGACCCAGTACTTC. Translated: CASGLGSQETQYF.